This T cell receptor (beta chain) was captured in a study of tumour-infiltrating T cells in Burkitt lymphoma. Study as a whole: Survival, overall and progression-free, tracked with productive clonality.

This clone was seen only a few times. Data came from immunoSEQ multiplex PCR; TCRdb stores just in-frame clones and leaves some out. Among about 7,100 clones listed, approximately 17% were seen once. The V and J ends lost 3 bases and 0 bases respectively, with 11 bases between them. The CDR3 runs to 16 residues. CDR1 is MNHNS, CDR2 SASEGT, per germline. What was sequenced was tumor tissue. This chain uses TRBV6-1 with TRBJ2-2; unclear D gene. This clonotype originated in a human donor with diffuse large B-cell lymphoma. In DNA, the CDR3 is TGTGCCAGCAGTGATTTCGAACTGACGAACACCGGGGAGCTGTTTTTT. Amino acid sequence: CASSDFELTNTGELFF.